The rows below give T cell receptor beta chains drawn from one sample of a study of post-analysis software for immune sequencing data. TCRdb independently ran MiXCR on the PCR reads; one entry per CDR3 protein. The sample lists about 170,000 distinct CDR3 sequences; approximately 30% were seen once. Material for sequencing was blood. All receptors come from a girl between 5 and 17 years old with multiple sclerosis. CDR3s include the opening cysteine and the closing phenylalanine or tryptophan. D genes are given only for firm matches. Only part of the rows carry a size: once, few, many, or a class if the clone is expanded.

V gene	J gene	D gene	clone size	CDR3 DNA	CDR3 protein
TRBV15	TRBJ1-4	TRBD1	few	TGTGCCACCAGCAGGTCGACAGGGAATAAGGAAAAACTGTTTTTT	CATSRSTGNKEKLFF
TRBV12-3/TRBV12-4	TRBJ2-7	-	many	TGTGCCAGCAGTTTAAGGACTCCTTCCTACGAGCAGTACTTC	CASSLRTPSYEQYF
TRBV11-2	TRBJ1-5	TRBD1	-	TGTGCCAGCAGCCCCGCTACAGGGGGCTCACATCAGCCCCAGCATTTT	CASSPATGGSHQPQHF
TRBV12-3/TRBV12-4	TRBJ2-3	-	few	TGTGCCAGCAGTTTTTTAGGGTCCACAGATACGCAGTATTTT	CASSFLGSTDTQYF
TRBV28	TRBJ2-5	-	many	TGTGCCAGCGCCGACAATCGGCAGTACTTC	CASADNRQYF
TRBV4-2	TRBJ2-7	-	few	TGTGCCAGCAGCCAAGTAAGAGCGAACTCCGATTACGAGCAGTACTTC	CASSQVRANSDYEQYF
TRBV9	TRBJ2-2	TRBD2	-	TGTGCCAGCAGCGTAGCGGAGCGGGATACCACCGGGGAGCTGTTTTTT	CASSVAERDTTGELFF
TRBV6-1	TRBJ1-5	TRBD1	few	TGTGCCAGCAGTCAACGGACGGGACAGAAGACTAGCAATCAGCCCCAGCATTTT	CASSQRTGQKTSNQPQHF
TRBV5-1	TRBJ1-5	-	few	TGCGCCAGCAGCTTGGAGGGAGGGTTTGGAAATCAGCCCCAGCATTTT	CASSLEGGFGNQPQHF
TRBV9	TRBJ2-1	TRBD2	-	TGTGCCAGCAGCCCTAGCGGGAGGGGGTACAATGAGCAGTTCTTC	CASSPSGRGYNEQFF
TRBV7-9	TRBJ1-6	TRBD1	-	TGTGCCAGCAGCTTAGCGGCAGGGGGTGTAGACACCCTCCACTTT	CASSLAAGGVDTLHF
TRBV27	TRBJ2-1	TRBD2	-	TGTGCCAGCAGTTTAAGACTAGCGGTCTTGTACGATGAGCAGTTCTTC	CASSLRLAVLYDEQFF
TRBV7-2	TRBJ1-1	-	-	TGTGCCAGCAGCCCAGATCTGATGCGACAAAGACTGACTGAAGCTTTCTTT	CASSPDLMRQRLTEAFF
TRBV28	TRBJ2-7	TRBD2	many	TGTGCCAGCAGGCCGTCCGGGACTAGCGCCTACGAGCAGTACTTC	CASRPSGTSAYEQYF
TRBV27	TRBJ2-7	TRBD1	-	TGTGCCAGCATCGCGACAGGGGGCTACGAGCAGTACTTC	CASIATGGYEQYF
TRBV12-3/TRBV12-4	TRBJ1-2	-	many	TGTGCCAGCAGTTCACACCCGACGGGTAACTATGGCTACACCTTC	CASSSHPTGNYGYTF
TRBV5-1	TRBJ1-5	-	few	TGCGCCAGCGAGGCAGGTGATAGCAATCAGCCCCAGCATTTT	CASEAGDSNQPQHF
TRBV20-1	TRBJ1-2	TRBD1	many	TGCAGTGCCACCTACAGGGGGCAGGATGGCTACACCTTC	CSATYRGQDGYTF
TRBV6-6	TRBJ1-5	-	-	TGTGCCAGCAGTTCCGAGACGGCTAATCAGCCCCAGCATTTT	CASSSETANQPQHF
TRBV10-1	TRBJ2-3	TRBD2	many	TGCGCCAGCAGTAGCGGACTAGCGGGAGGGAATACGCAGTATTTT	CASSSGLAGGNTQYF
TRBV5-1	TRBJ2-3	-	few	TGCACCAGCAGCTTGCGGCTAAGAGGAGATACGCAGTATTTT	CTSSLRLRGDTQYF
TRBV4-1	TRBJ2-7	TRBD2	many	TGCGCCAGCAGCCAACTAGCGGACGGGTACGAGCAGTACTTC	CASSQLADGYEQYF
TRBV7-9	TRBJ2-1	-	few	TGTGCCAGCACCCGGGGGGCGGGGCTCAATGAGCAGTTCTTC	CASTRGAGLNEQFF
TRBV12-3/TRBV12-4	TRBJ2-7	TRBD1	-	TGTGCCAGCAGCAGGCGTGACAGGGAAGCCTACGAGCAGTACTTC	CASSRRDREAYEQYF
TRBV18	TRBJ1-2	-	few	TGTGCCAGCTCACCACAACCGGACACGGCGGACTATGGCTACACCTTC	CASSPQPDTADYGYTF
TRBV5-1	TRBJ2-1	TRBD2	-	TGCACCAGCAGCATGACTAGCGGGCCATACAATGAGCAGTTCTTC	CTSSMTSGPYNEQFF
TRBV4-1	TRBJ1-1	-	few	TGCGCCAGCAGCCAACCGGGGAGCGGGAACACTGAAGCTTTCTTT	CASSQPGSGNTEAFF
TRBV7-2	TRBJ2-1	-	-	TGTGCCAGCAGCTCTCTCTTAAGGGGAGCTGAGCAGTTCTTC	CASSSLLRGAEQFF
TRBV5-1	TRBJ2-7	-	-	TGCGCCAGCAGCTGGGACATTAGCATCGAGCAGTACTTC	CASSWDISIEQYF
TRBV4-1	TRBJ1-2	-	-	TGCGCCAGCAGCCAAGATCGGACAAATCACATGAACTATGGCTACACCTTC	CASSQDRTNHMNYGYTF
TRBV20-1	TRBJ1-1	-	few	TGCAGTGCTAGGCACAACCGGGACCCCAGAGCGGCTGAAGCTTTCTTT	CSARHNRDPRAAEAFF
TRBV4-3	TRBJ2-1	-	-	TGCGCCAGCAGCCAAGATGAGGGGGGTGCCTACAATGAGCAGTTCTTC	CASSQDEGGAYNEQFF
TRBV7-2	TRBJ1-2	TRBD1	many	TGTGCCAGCAGCTTAAAAGGGACAGGGGTTAACTATGGCTACACCTTC	CASSLKGTGVNYGYTF
TRBV12-3/TRBV12-4	TRBJ1-1	-	few	TGTGCCAGCACTCCGTTGGATTGGCCGGGGAGCACTGAAGCTTTCTTT	CASTPLDWPGSTEAFF
TRBV7-9	TRBJ2-1	-	many	TGTGCCAGCAGTTTAACCGTCTACAATGAGCAGTTCTTC	CASSLTVYNEQFF
TRBV7-9	TRBJ2-5	TRBD2	-	TGTGCCAGCAGCCCACGGCTGGCGGGAGGGCCACGTGACGAGACCCAGTACTTC	CASSPRLAGGPRDETQYF
TRBV20-1	TRBJ2-7	-	-	TGCAGGGCTAACGTCGGGGGTCCACAGTACTTC	CRANVGGPQYF
TRBV6-1	TRBJ2-7	-	few	TGTGCCAGCAGTGAAAATTGGTCTTCCTACGAGCAGTACTTC	CASSENWSSYEQYF
TRBV3-1	TRBJ1-2	TRBD1	few	TGTGCCAGCAGCCAAGATGCGGGACAGGGCTTCTACACCTTC	CASSQDAGQGFYTF
TRBV7-2	TRBJ2-7	TRBD2	many	TGTGCCAGCACCTTAGCGGGAGTAACCTACGAGCAGTACTTC	CASTLAGVTYEQYF
TRBV20-1	TRBJ1-1	-	few	TGCAGTGCTAGACTAATGGGGAAAGGGTCTGAAGCTTTCTTT	CSARLMGKGSEAFF
TRBV3-1	TRBJ1-1	-	-	TGTGCCAGCAGCCTAGGACATCCGAACACTGAAGCTTTCTTT	CASSLGHPNTEAFF
TRBV30	TRBJ2-1	-	many	TGTGCCTGGAGTGTAGGCAATGAGCAGTTCTTC	CAWSVGNEQFF
TRBV5-1	TRBJ2-1	-	many	TGCGCCAGCGCGCCTCCATCGGGAGATAACGAGCAGTTCTTC	CASAPPSGDNEQFF
TRBV4-1	TRBJ2-2	TRBD2	few	TGCGCCAGCAGCCAAGAATCGGCCGGACTAGTCCCCGGGGAGCTGTTTTTT	CASSQESAGLVPGELFF
TRBV20-1	TRBJ2-5	TRBD2	-	TGCAGTGTCACACTAGCGGGAGAAGAGACCCAGTACTTC	CSVTLAGEETQYF
TRBV12-3/TRBV12-4	TRBJ2-5	-	once	TGTGCCAGCAGCACGACCTCCGTCAATGAGCAGTACTTC	CASSTTSVNEQYF
TRBV4-1	TRBJ1-1	-	-	TGCGCCAGCAGCCAAGAAGGGGATGGCACTGAAGCTTTCTTT	CASSQEGDGTEAFF
TRBV12-3/TRBV12-4	TRBJ2-5	TRBD2	few	TGTGCCAGCAGTTTTCGGTCGGAGACTAGCAGCCAAGAGACCCAGTACTTC	CASSFRSETSSQETQYF
TRBV11-2	TRBJ2-4	-	-	TGTGCCAGCAGCTTAGTTAAAAACATTCAGTACTTC	CASSLVKNIQYF
TRBV5-6	TRBJ1-1	-	-	TGTGCCAGCAGCTTGGAACGGCTGAACACTGAAGCTTTCTTT	CASSLERLNTEAFF
TRBV28	TRBJ2-7	-	-	TGTGCCAGCGGTATCGGGACACCCTACGAGCAGTACTTC	CASGIGTPYEQYF
TRBV20-1	TRBJ2-1	-	many	TGCAGTGCTAGTGCTAGGGCCTCCTACAATGAGCAGTTCTTC	CSASARASYNEQFF
TRBV10-3	TRBJ2-3	TRBD2	few	TGTGCCATCAGACCAGCTAGCGGAGGAGGCACAGATACGCAGTATTTT	CAIRPASGGGTDTQYF
TRBV6-2/TRBV6-3	TRBJ1-6	-	many	TGTGCCAGCAGTTACTCGAAGGGACGGGATTCACCCCTCCACTTT	CASSYSKGRDSPLHF